This section outlines one TCR beta chain sequence together with its context. The target antigen is unknown. The repertoire was sequenced with immunoSEQ multiplex PCR; TCRdb's copy has only in-frame clones and lacks some. This sample has 40,000 to 55,000 clones, with 88% found just once. The data were obtained in a study of OX40 agonist ivuxolimab in advanced cancers. Study-wide context: Prior therapy, whether anti-PD-1, anti-PD-L1 or anti-CTLA-4, was allowed, and 40% had some.

Germline loops: CDR1 SGHRS, CDR2 YFSETQ. The CDR3 has 12 amino acids. The ends were cut back, 4 bases at V and 9 bases at J, with 14 bases in the middle. General study results and limits: In the 0.1-3.0 mg/kg groups, partial responders showed among the lowest expansion.

The receptor was isolated from an adult with an advanced solid tumor such as melanoma, head and neck, liver or kidney cancer. This sequence joins TRBV5-1 and TRBJ2-7; a possible D gene is TRBD1 (6 bases). The sequences come from CD4+ or CD8+ T cells sorted from blood, collected in a trial of the OX40 agonist ivuxolimab. The CDR3 DNA follows: TGCGCCAGCAGCCCCAGTCAGGGGCTGCAGTACTTC. Protein: CASSPSQGLQYF.